A selection of T cell receptor beta chains follows, all from one sample in a study of CD8+ T cells in alopecia areata. The method was immunoSEQ multiplex PCR; TCRdb's version includes in-frame clones alone and lacks a portion of them. The profile shows 65,000 to 90,000 clones, just over 50% of them singletons. Sequencing input: NKG2D-high CD8+ T cells sorted from blood. These receptors were taken from a human donor with alopecia areata. The CDR3 runs from the conserved cysteine through the conserved F or W. Fields, in order: V gene, CDR3 length, D gene, clone size, J gene, CDR3 DNA, CDR3 protein. The D gene is left open where the match is weak. Size is stated for part of the rows, as once, few or many counts, or as a class when the clone is expanded.

>TRBV7-9|14|NA|few|TRBJ2-1
TGTGCCAGCAGCTTACCCCACTATTTACCTGAGCAGTTCTTC
CASSLPHYLPEQFF
>TRBV27|13|TRBD1|NA|TRBJ2-3
TGTGCCAGCATGACGGACAGGGTTGATACGCAGTGTTTT
CASMTDRVDTQCF
>TRBV25-1|15|NA|NA|TRBJ1-2
TGTGCCAGCAGTGATCTGACCGGGAAGAACTATGGCTACACCTTC
CASSDLTGKNYGYTF
>TRBV5-1|14|NA|once|TRBJ1-1
TGCGCCAGCAGCGCCCGGGGAGGCGACACTGAAGCTTTCTTT
CASSARGGDTEAFF
>TRBV25-1|11|NA|NA|TRBJ2-1
TGTGCCAGCAGGTTTCGGGTTGAGCAGTTCTTC
CASRFRVEQFF
>TRBV19|15|TRBD1|NA|TRBJ2-3
TGTGCCAGTAGCGGAACAGGGGGGTGGCCAGATACGCAGTATTTT
CASSGTGGWPDTQYF
>TRBV29-1|14|NA|few|TRBJ2-1
TGCAGCGTTGAAGGACTCCAAGAATACAATGAGCAGTTCTTC
CSVEGLQEYNEQFF
>TRBV29-1|13|NA|few|TRBJ2-5
TGCAGCGTTGATGGGGGAAGTTTAGAGACCCAGTACTTC
CSVDGGSLETQYF
>TRBV4-1|18|NA|NA|TRBJ2-7
TGCGCCAGCAGCCTAATGGGGGGCGGCGGACAGGAGCAATACGAGCAGTACTTC
CASSLMGGGGQEQYEQYF
>TRBV29-1|13|NA|NA|TRBJ2-3
TGCAGCGTTCCAACAGAAAGCACAGATACGCAGTATTTT
CSVPTESTDTQYF
>TRBV5-1|13|TRBD1|NA|TRBJ2-7
TGCGCCAGCAGCTTCAGGGGGATCTACGAGCAGTACTTC
CASSFRGIYEQYF
>TRBV27|13|NA|NA|TRBJ2-7
TGTGCCAGCAGCCCCAGGGGTTCCTACGAGCAGTACTTC
CASSPRGSYEQYF
>TRBV29-1|14|NA|few|TRBJ2-1
TGCAGCGTTGAAGGCGCCGGGACTTGGGGGGAGCAGTTCTTC
CSVEGAGTWGEQFF
>TRBV7-8|13|TRBD1|NA|TRBJ1-5
TGTGCCAGCAGCGCAGACAGGGAGCAGCCCCAGCATTTT
CASSADREQPQHF
>TRBV7-2|14|NA|once|TRBJ2-5
TGTGCCAGCAGCTTAGCGGGGGGCGAGGAGACCCAGTACTTC
CASSLAGGEETQYF
>TRBV29-1|12|TRBD2|NA|TRBJ2-7
TGCAGCGTTGATATGGGGAGGGACGAGCAGTACTTC
CSVDMGRDEQYF
>TRBV29-1|13|NA|few|TRBJ2-6
TGCAGCGTTGTCGGGGCTGGGGCCAACGTCCTGACTTTC
CSVVGAGANVLTF
>TRBV2|11|NA|NA|TRBJ1-2
TGTGCCAGCAGGGTTGGGGATGGCTACACCTTC
CASRVGDGYTF
>TRBV11-2|14|NA|NA|TRBJ1-2
TGTGCCAGCAGCTTAGGTCAGGTGACCTATGGCTACACCTTC
CASSLGQVTYGYTF
>TRBV5-1|12|NA|NA|TRBJ2-3
TGCGCCAGCAGCTTCCGGTCAGATACGCAGTATTTT
CASSFRSDTQYF
>TRBV6-5|15|TRBD2|NA|TRBJ2-1
TGTGCCAGCAGGCCGCTAGCGGGAGGCGTCAATGAGCAGTTCTTC
CASRPLAGGVNEQFF
>TRBV6-6|11|NA|few|TRBJ1-1
TGTGCCAGCGGCGTGCGCACTGAAGCTTTCTTT
CASGVRTEAFF
>TRBV11-2|13|NA|NA|TRBJ2-5
TGTGCCAGCAGCCTGGAATTCCAAGAGACCCAGTACTTC
CASSLEFQETQYF
>TRBV2|17|NA|once|TRBJ2-7
TGTGCCAGCTCTACCCCACCCCCGAGACAGCGATCCTACGAGCAGTACTTC
CASSTPPPRQRSYEQYF
>TRBV5-4|14|NA|NA|TRBJ2-7
TGTGCCAGCGGAATACAGGGCGGATCCTACGAGCAGTACTTC
CASGIQGGSYEQYF
>TRBV27|12|NA|once|TRBJ2-5
TGTGCCAGCAGTTTAAAACGGGAGACCCAGTACTTC
CASSLKRETQYF
>TRBV29-1|13|TRBD1|few|TRBJ1-1
TGCAGCGTTGGGGGGACAGGGGGACTCGAAGCTTTCTTT
CSVGGTGGLEAFF
>TRBV23-1|13|NA|few|TRBJ1-2
TGCGCCAGCAGTCGGGACACTAACTATGGCTACACCTTC
CASSRDTNYGYTF
>TRBV28|12|NA|NA|TRBJ2-3
TGTGCCAGCGGGTGGAGGAGCGATACGCAGTATTTT
CASGWRSDTQYF
>TRBV29-1|13|NA|NA|TRBJ2-7
TGCAGCGTTCTGTCGGGGGCCGAGTACGAGCAGTACTTC
CSVLSGAEYEQYF
>TRBV11-2|17|TRBD1|NA|TRBJ2-2
TGTGCCAGCAGCAACCTCGGGACAGGGAGTAAGACCGGGGAGCTGTTTTTT
CASSNLGTGSKTGELFF
>TRBV2|11|NA|NA|TRBJ1-1
TGTGCCAAGTGCCGGTGGACTGAAGCTTTCTTT
CAKCRWTEAFF
>TRBV28|17|NA|NA|TRBJ1-1
TGTGCCAGCAGTTTATTACTCGGGGTGGAGGGGGGCACTGAAGCTTTCTTT
CASSLLLGVEGGTEAFF
>TRBV7-9|14|NA|NA|TRBJ2-5
TGTGCCAGCAGCCACCGGGACTCCTGGGAGACCCAGTACTTC
CASSHRDSWETQYF
>TRBV9|12|NA|few|TRBJ1-2
TGTGCCAGCACAACCGGGGGTGTTAACTACACCTTC
CASTTGGVNYTF
>TRBV30|12|NA|NA|TRBJ2-6
TGTGCCTGGTTCTCTGGGGCCAACGTCCTGACTTTC
CAWFSGANVLTF
>TRBV9|13|NA|NA|TRBJ1-2
TGTGCCAGCAGCGCAGGGGCAGCGACTGGCTACACCTTC
CASSAGAATGYTF
>TRBV28|14|NA|few|TRBJ2-3
TGTGCCAGCAGACTTACGGGGCGCACAGATACGCAGTATTTT
CASRLTGRTDTQYF
>TRBV7-2|13|NA|NA|TRBJ2-5
TGTGCCAGCAGCCACTGGACCGAAGAGACCCAGTACTTC
CASSHWTEETQYF
>TRBV9|14|NA|NA|TRBJ1-4
TGTGCCAGCAGCGTAGCGGGGGACTTTGAAAAACTGTTTTTT
CASSVAGDFEKLFF